Following are 5 T cell receptor beta chains from one sample sequenced in a study of control samples from healthy donors and cancer patients. The repertoire was sequenced with immunoSEQ multiplex PCR; TCRdb's copy has only in-frame clones and lacks some. Of around 150,000 clones in the sample, 88% are singletons; the top ten hold approximately 1.8%. Sequencing was carried out using blood. The receptors were gathered from a man aged 18 to 29 in good health.

This clone was counted a single time. The V call is TRBV19, the J call TRBJ2-7, with TRBD2 matching 9 bases. V lost 4 bases and J lost 5; bases outside the gene matches: 6. The CDR3 runs to 14 residues. Looked up from germline, CDR1 is LNHDA and CDR2 is SQIVND (reference sequence). The CDR3 spells CASSTAGGANEQYF. For the CDR3, the DNA is TGTGCCAGTAGTACCGCGGGGGGGGCGAACGAGCAGTACTTC.

V usage is TRBV10-1 and J usage is TRBJ2-7; no clear D. V was cut by 6 bases and J by 5 bases, with 5 bases left in between. This CDR3 comprises 10 residues. CDR1 and CDR2 (germline): WNHNN, SYGVQD (reference sequence). CDR3 sequence: CASRRNEQYF. In nucleotides, the CDR3 is TGCGCCAGCAGGCGGAACGAGCAGTACTTC.

CDR3 DNA: TGTGCCAGCCACACAGGGGGAAGGGAAGCTTTCTTT. This encodes CASHTGGREAFF. The chain employs TRBV28 and TRBJ1-1; TRBD1 aligns across 8 bases. The CDR3 totals 12 residues. Germline values: CDR1 MDHEN, CDR2 SYDVKM. V gave up 8 bases and J gave up 8 bases; unmatched junction bases: 7.

CDR3 residues: CATSESPGTGTDEQYF. CDR3 in DNA: TGTGCCACCAGTGAGTCGCCCGGGACAGGGACCGACGAGCAGTACTTC. The chain is built from TRBV24-1 and TRBJ2-7; 9 bases agree with TRBD1. CDR1 KGHDR and CDR2 SFDVKD come from the germline V gene. The CDR3 sequence is 16 residues long. V was pared by 4 bases and J by 5 bases, with 11 bases of the junction left unmatched.

The genes are TRBV7-8 and TRBJ2-1, with a weak D call TRBD1 (5 bases). CDR1 SGHVS and CDR2 FQNEAQ come from the germline V gene. The CDR3 covers 11 residues. V gave up 5 bases and J gave up 14 bases, with 13 bases separating them. The CDR3 DNA reads TGTGCCAGCAGCCCCGGACAAGTCGAGTTCTTC. Translated: CASSPGQVEFF.